One sample yielded the 29 T cell receptor beta chains listed below, sequenced in a study of T cell changes during pregnancy in multiple sclerosis. Only in-frame clones appear in the TCRdb table, and some are missing; sequencing was by immunoSEQ multiplex PCR. There are 30,000 or so clones in the sample; about 89% occur only once, and around 10% lies in the top ten. The sample in question was CD8+ T cells from peripheral blood mononuclear cells, obtained in the third trimester of pregnancy. These receptors originate from a female donor with multiple sclerosis, enrolled in a pregnancy study.

The chain employs TRBV6-1 and TRBJ1-4; D is possibly TRBD1 (5 bases). V gave up 4 bases and J gave up 10 bases, with 19 bases separating them. The CDR3 consists of 15 residues. Germline values: CDR1 MNHNS, CDR2 SASEGT. This CDR3 is CASSGNRILKGKLFF. The CDR3 DNA follows: TGTGCCAGCAGTGGGAACAGGATCTTAAAAGGAAAACTGTTTTTT.

The chain joins TRBV7-2 to TRBJ2-1, with 10 nucleotides matching TRBD2. The germline CDR1 and CDR2 sequences are SGHTA and FQGNSA. Losses at the gene ends were 8 bases for V and 8 bases for J; bases not matched to a gene: 12. There are 15 residues in the CDR3. The CDR3: CASLSGGASGDEQFF. CDR3 nucleotide sequence: TGTGCCAGCTTAAGCGGGGGGGCATCGGGCGATGAGCAGTTCTTC.

This chain joins TRBV27 and TRBJ2-3; 8 bases agree with TRBD2. The V gene end was trimmed by 5 bases and the J gene end by 0 bases; junction bases not matched to a gene: 22. Germline values: CDR1 MNHEY, CDR2 SMNVEV (reference sequence). The CDR3 loop spans 21 amino acids. The CDR3 nucleotides read TGTGCCAGCAGTACGAGACACCTCCGGGCCCTAGCGGGCACTAGCACAGATACGCAGTATTTT. Its translation: CASSTRHLRALAGTSTDTQYF.

The chain joins TRBV27 to TRBJ2-1; D is perhaps TRBD2 (6 bases). The V gene lost 0 bases and the J gene lost 7 bases, with 16 bases spanning the gap. The germline V gene has CDR1 MNHEY and CDR2 SMNVEV (reference sequence). The CDR3 extends over 16 amino acids. In nucleotides, the CDR3 is TGTGCCAGCAGTTTATCAGGGACGGGAGTTAGGAATGAGCAGTTCTTC. It codes for CASSLSGTGVRNEQFF.

The CDR3 DNA is TGTGCCAGCAGTGGAGGTCCTGGAGGCTCCTACGAGCAGTACTTC. Amino acid sequence: CASSGGPGGSYEQYF. The chain combines TRBV2 with TRBJ2-7, with a weak D call TRBD2 (5 bases). The CDR3 is 15 amino acids. Trimming shortened V by 4 bases and J by 0 bases, and 13 bases separated the two germline ends. Germline values: CDR1 SNHLY, CDR2 FYNNEI.

This sequence joins TRBV6-5 and TRBJ2-7; no definite D call. Germline loops: CDR1 MNHEY, CDR2 SVGAGI. This CDR3 is built from 14 residues. Between the trimmed V and J ends, which lost 0 bases and 6 bases, there was a span of 12 bases. The CDR3 spells CASSYSSSLSEQYF. CDR3 sequence (DNA): TGTGCCAGCAGTTACTCGAGTAGTCTCTCCGAGCAGTACTTC.

The CDR3 region has the DNA TGTGCCAGCAGTGAATTGGGACACGCCCAAGAGACCCAGTACTTC. It is translated as CASSELGHAQETQYF. V is TRBV25-1 and J is TRBJ2-5; D perhaps matches TRBD1 (6 bases). The CDR3 covers 15 residues. CDR1 MGHDK and CDR2 SYGVNS come from the germline V gene. The ends were cut back, 1 base at V and 1 base at J, with 10 bases in the middle.

V usage is TRBV18 and J usage is TRBJ2-7, with D possibly TRBD2 on 6 matching bases. V lost 3 bases and J 7 bases, leaving 22 bases between the germline ends. Germline assignment: CDR1 KGHSH and CDR2 LQKENI. The CDR3 totals 16 residues. The CDR3 region is CASSPAGTWMMEEQYF. CDR3 sequence (DNA): TGTGCCAGCTCACCGGCCGGGACTTGGATGATGGAGGAGCAGTACTTC.

The CDR3 DNA reads as TGTGCCAGCAGTTACGGGTCAGGGGGGTACGAGCAGTACTTC. This encodes CASSYGSGGYEQYF. The gene calls are TRBV6-5 and TRBJ2-7; TRBD1 is a possible D gene (7 bases). V gave up 2 bases and J gave up 4 bases, with 12 bases separating them. Germline V gene data show CDR1 as MNHEY and CDR2 as SVGAGI. CDR3 length: 14 residues.

The genes are TRBV27 and TRBJ2-7; D gene uncertain. The V gene lost 6 bases and the J gene lost 3 bases, with 6 bases spanning the gap. This CDR3 is built from 11 residues. Looked up from germline, CDR1 is MNHEY and CDR2 is SMNVEV (reference sequence). CDR3 protein: CASRHSYEQYF. The CDR3 region has the DNA TGTGCCAGCAGACACAGCTACGAGCAGTACTTC.

The genes are TRBV7-8 and TRBJ2-7; TRBD2 is a possible D gene (7 bases). Germline V gene sequence: CDR1 SGHVS, CDR2 FQNEAQ. Trimming left V 6 bases short and J 2 bases short, with 11 bases between. This CDR3 is 13 amino acids long. CDR3 nucleotide sequence: TGTGCCAGCAGGGGGGGGGCTACCTACGAGCAGTACTTC. It yields the protein CASRGGATYEQYF.

J is TRBJ2-3 and V is TRBV9, with 11 bases fitting TRBD2. From germline, CDR1 is SGDLS and CDR2 YYNGEE. With 4 bases clipped from V and 2 bases from J, the junction kept 12 bases outside the gene matches. The CDR3 sequence is 18 residues long. The CDR3 spells CASSFSPRLAGNTDTQYF. In nucleotides, the CDR3 is TGTGCCAGCAGCTTTTCCCCCCGACTAGCGGGAAACACAGATACGCAGTATTTT.

CDR3 DNA sequence: TGTGCCTGGGGTATGGGCAGAGGGGGGGACACTGAAGCTTTCTTT. Amino acid sequence: CAWGMGRGGDTEAFF. V is TRBV30 and J is TRBJ1-1; D might be TRBD1 (6 bases). CDR1 is GTSNPN, CDR2 SVGIG, per germline (reference sequence). Trimming took off 5 bases at V and 3 bases at J, with 19 bases between the two ends. The CDR3 has 15 residues.

This chain connects TRBV6-1 to TRBJ2-7; weak D call: TRBD2 (7 bases). CDR3 size: 13 residues. The germline V and J ends were trimmed by 5 bases and 6 bases, with 14 bases remaining between them. Germline V gives CDR1 MNHNS, CDR2 SASEGT. This CDR3 is CASSKGEGGEQYF. The DNA of the CDR3 is TGTGCCAGCAGTAAGGGGGAGGGGGGCGAGCAGTACTTC.

This chain uses TRBV9 with TRBJ2-7; 8 bases align to TRBD2. Germline CDR1 and CDR2: SGDLS and YYNGEE. Trimming at V came to 2 bases and at J to 4 bases, leaving 8 bases not matched to a gene. The CDR3 runs 15 residues. CDR3 bases: TGTGCCAGCAGCGTGGGCTCAAGCGGGAGTTACGAGCAGTACTTC. Its translation: CASSVGSSGSYEQYF.

The CDR3 here is CASLDRTGGFQETQYF. CDR3 DNA sequence: TGTGCCAGCTTAGATCGGACAGGGGGCTTCCAAGAGACCCAGTACTTC. The chain carries TRBV28 and TRBJ2-5; 11 nucleotides match TRBD1. Trimming cost V 8 bases and J 1 base; bases outside gene matches: 9. Germline CDR1 MDHEN, CDR2 SYDVKM. The CDR3 consists of 16 residues.

The chain carries TRBV10-3 and TRBJ2-2, with a weak D call TRBD1 (6 bases). The CDR3 has 16 amino acids. Germline CDR1 is ENHRY and CDR2 is SYGVKD. V was cut by 3 bases and J by 2 bases, with 13 bases left in between. The CDR3 DNA follows: TGTGCCATCAGTGACCCCGGACAGACAAACACCGGGGAGCTGTTTTTT. Translating it yields CAISDPGQTNTGELFF.

The chain carries TRBV27 and TRBJ2-4; 7 nucleotides match TRBD2. CDR1 and CDR2 from the germline V gene are MNHEY and SMNVEV (reference sequence). The junction had 2 bases not matched to a gene; V was cut back by 3 bases and J by 0 bases. This CDR3 has 15 amino acids. The CDR3 bases are TGTGCCAGCAGTTTGGGGAGGGGAGCCAAAAACATTCAGTACTTC. Its translation is CASSLGRGAKNIQYF.

V gene TRBV7-6 combines with J gene TRBJ1-4; D not resolved. The germline V and J ends were trimmed by 1 base and 8 bases, with 17 bases remaining between them. CDR3 size: 16 residues. The germline V gene encodes CDR1 SGHVS and CDR2 FNYEAQ. The CDR3 nucleotides read TGTGCCAGCAGCTTAGAGGTCCCGAGGGCTGGCGAAAAACTGTTTTTT. It yields the protein CASSLEVPRAGEKLFF.

CDR3 in amino acids: CAISEQGTGNYGYTF. CDR3 nucleotide sequence: TGTGCCATCAGTGAGCAAGGGACAGGCAACTATGGCTACACCTTC. The rearrangement joins TRBV10-3 to TRBJ1-2; 8 bases are shared with TRBD1. Germline V gene data show CDR1 as ENHRY and CDR2 as SYGVKD. V was pared by 2 bases and J by 2 bases, with 4 bases of the junction left unmatched. The CDR3 is 15 amino acids.

This clone was counted at least ten times. The chain is built from TRBV30 and TRBJ1-2; D is perhaps TRBD1 (5 bases). The CDR3 extends over 13 amino acids. Trimming took 3 bases from V and 6 from J, leaving 14 bases between them. The V gene's germline CDR1 is GTSNPN and CDR2 SVGIG (reference sequence). The CDR3, as DNA: TGTGCCTGGAGGAGCCGGGGGGGGAATGGCTACACCTTC. This gives the protein CAWRSRGGNGYTF.

The chain uses TRBV10-2 and TRBJ2-7; D is ambiguous. The CDR3 has 13 amino acids. Germline loops: CDR1 WSHSY, CDR2 SAAADI. V lost 0 bases to trimming and J lost 1 base, with 4 bases between them. The CDR3 DNA follows: TGCGCCAGCAGTGAGTCGACTTCCTACGAGCAGTACTTC. The encoded protein is CASSESTSYEQYF.

The J gene is TRBJ2-3, the V gene TRBV7-6, with TRBD1 identical over 9 bases. The germline V gene has CDR1 SGHVS and CDR2 FNYEAQ. CDR3 length: 18 amino acids. V trimming: 2 bases; J trimming: 0 bases; junction bases outside the gene matches: 9. Here the CDR3 reads CASSLPLAQGASTDTQYF. As DNA, the CDR3 is TGTGCCAGCAGCTTACCACTCGCACAGGGGGCGAGCACAGATACGCAGTATTTT.

This chain links TRBV9 with TRBJ1-1, with D perhaps TRBD1 (6 bases). Trimming took 4 bases from V and 3 from J, leaving 13 bases between them. This CDR3 is built from 14 residues. CDR1 and CDR2 from the germline V gene are SGDLS and YYNGEE. The CDR3 DNA reads TGTGCCAGCAGCAATTCGCAGGGGCACACTGAAGCTTTCTTT. It translates to CASSNSQGHTEAFF.

The chain is built from TRBV10-1 and TRBJ2-4, with TRBD2 matching over 7 bases. The CDR3 length is 13 residues. Germline V gene lookup returns CDR1 WNHNN and CDR2 SYGVQD (reference sequence). J lost 8 bases, V lost 8 bases, and 9 bases had no gene match. The CDR3 region has the DNA TGCGCCAGCTTGGGGGGGAAATTGCACATTCAGTACTTC. It yields the protein CASLGGKLHIQYF.

This rearrangement joins TRBV7-2 to TRBJ1-3; TRBD1 might be the D (5 bases). Germline CDR1 and CDR2: SGHTA and FQGNSA. CDR3 length: 14 amino acids. V shed 10 bases and J shed 0 bases, with 13 bases lying between them. CDR3 DNA: TGTGCCACCTCCAGGGTCGGCTCTGGAAACACCATATATTTT. This encodes CATSRVGSGNTIYF.

The chain recombines TRBV19 with TRBJ1-5; D unclear. The CDR3 has 13 amino acids. Germline loops: CDR1 LNHDA, CDR2 SQIVND (reference sequence). V lost 7 bases, J lost 2 bases, and 9 bases lay in between. CDR3 amino acids: CASKARGNQPQHF. The CDR3 DNA follows: TGTGCCAGTAAAGCGAGGGGCAATCAGCCCCAGCATTTT.

The chain is built from TRBV9 and TRBJ2-7, with TRBD2 identical over 9 bases. CDR3 length equals 17 residues. The germline CDR1 and CDR2 sequences are SGDLS and YYNGEE. V lost 3 bases to trimming and J lost 2 bases; unmatched junction nucleotides: 12. The CDR3 nucleotides read TGTGCCAGCAGCGCGACGGGGCGGGCTAGCGGGACCTACGAGCAGTACTTC. Encoded protein: CASSATGRASGTYEQYF.

The J gene is TRBJ1-5, the V gene TRBV21-1; TRBD1 reflects the table's D call only, with no check against the DNA. TRBV21-1 has pseudogene status. The CDR3 consists of 13 residues. The CDR3 sequence is CASSDGRNQPQHF. CDR3 DNA: TGTGCCAGCAGCGACGGCAGGAACCAGCCCCAGCATTTT.